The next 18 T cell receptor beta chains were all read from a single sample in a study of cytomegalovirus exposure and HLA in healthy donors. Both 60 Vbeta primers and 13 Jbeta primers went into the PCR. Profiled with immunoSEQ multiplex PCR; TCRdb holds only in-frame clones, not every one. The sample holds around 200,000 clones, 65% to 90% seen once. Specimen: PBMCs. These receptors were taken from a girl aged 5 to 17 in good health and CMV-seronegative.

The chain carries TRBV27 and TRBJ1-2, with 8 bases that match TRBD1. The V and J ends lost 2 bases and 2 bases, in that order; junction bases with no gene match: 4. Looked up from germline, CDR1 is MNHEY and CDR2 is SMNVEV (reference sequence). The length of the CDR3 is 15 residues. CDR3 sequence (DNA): TGTGCCAGCAGTTTAGGGACAGGACTCAACTATGGCTACACCTTC. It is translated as CASSLGTGLNYGYTF.

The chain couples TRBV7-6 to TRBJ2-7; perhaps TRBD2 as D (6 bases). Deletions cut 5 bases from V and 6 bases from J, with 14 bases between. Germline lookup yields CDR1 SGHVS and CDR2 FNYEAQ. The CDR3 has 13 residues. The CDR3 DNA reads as TGTGCCAGCAGCGGGACTGGGGCTGGCGAGCAGTACTTC. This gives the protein CASSGTGAGEQYF.

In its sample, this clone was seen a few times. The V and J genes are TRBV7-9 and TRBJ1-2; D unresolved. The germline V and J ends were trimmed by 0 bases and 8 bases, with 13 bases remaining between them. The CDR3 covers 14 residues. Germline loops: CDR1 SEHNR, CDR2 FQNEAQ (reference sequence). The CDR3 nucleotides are TGTGCCAGCAGCTTAGCACCGAAAGCGGAAGGCTACACCTTC. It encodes CASSLAPKAEGYTF.

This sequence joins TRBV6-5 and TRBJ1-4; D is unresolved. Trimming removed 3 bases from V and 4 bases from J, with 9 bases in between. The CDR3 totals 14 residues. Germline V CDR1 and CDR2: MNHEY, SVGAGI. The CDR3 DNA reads TGTGCCAGCAGTTATGGGCGCCTTAATGAAAAACTGTTTTTT. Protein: CASSYGRLNEKLFF.

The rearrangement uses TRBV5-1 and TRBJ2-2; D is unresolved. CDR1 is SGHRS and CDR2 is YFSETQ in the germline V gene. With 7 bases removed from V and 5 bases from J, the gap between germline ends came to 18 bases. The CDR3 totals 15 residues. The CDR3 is CASHSTPPGTGELFF. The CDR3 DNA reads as TGCGCCAGCCATTCCACTCCCCCCGGGACCGGGGAGCTGTTTTTT.

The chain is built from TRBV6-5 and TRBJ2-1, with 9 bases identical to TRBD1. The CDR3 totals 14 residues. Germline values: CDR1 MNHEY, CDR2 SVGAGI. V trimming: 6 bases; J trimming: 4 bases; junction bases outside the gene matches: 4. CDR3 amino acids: CASSRTGAYNEQFF. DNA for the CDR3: TGTGCCAGCAGCCGGACAGGGGCATACAATGAGCAGTTCTTC.

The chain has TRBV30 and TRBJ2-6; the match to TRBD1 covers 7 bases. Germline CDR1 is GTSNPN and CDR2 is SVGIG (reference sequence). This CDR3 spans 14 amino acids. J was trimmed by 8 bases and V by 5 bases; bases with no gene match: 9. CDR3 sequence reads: CAWGTDLLPNVLTF. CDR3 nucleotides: TGTGCCTGGGGGACAGACCTTCTCCCCAACGTCCTGACTTTC.

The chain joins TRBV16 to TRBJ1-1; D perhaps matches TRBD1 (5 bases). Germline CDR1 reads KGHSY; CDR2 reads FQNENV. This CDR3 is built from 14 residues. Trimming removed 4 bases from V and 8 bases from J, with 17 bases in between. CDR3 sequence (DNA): TGTGCCAGCAGCCCACCCGCGGGACCAAAAGAAGCTTTCTTT. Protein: CASSPPAGPKEAFF.

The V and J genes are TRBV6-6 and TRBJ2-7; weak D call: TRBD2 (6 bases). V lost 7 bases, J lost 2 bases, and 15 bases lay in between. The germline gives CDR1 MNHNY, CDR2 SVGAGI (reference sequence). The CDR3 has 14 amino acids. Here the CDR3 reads CASTAGSRTYEQYF. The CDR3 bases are TGTGCCAGCACAGCGGGCTCGAGAACCTACGAGCAGTACTTC.

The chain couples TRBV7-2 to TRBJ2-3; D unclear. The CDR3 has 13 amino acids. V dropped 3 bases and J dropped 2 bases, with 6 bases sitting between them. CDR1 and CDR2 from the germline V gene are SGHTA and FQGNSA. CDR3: CASSFFNTDTQYF. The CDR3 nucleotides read TGTGCCAGCAGCTTTTTTAACACAGATACGCAGTATTTT.

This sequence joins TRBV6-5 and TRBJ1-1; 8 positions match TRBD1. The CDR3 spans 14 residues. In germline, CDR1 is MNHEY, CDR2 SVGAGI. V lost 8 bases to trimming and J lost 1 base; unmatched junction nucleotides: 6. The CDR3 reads CASVGQGRNTEAFF. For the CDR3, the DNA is TGTGCCAGCGTAGGACAGGGAAGGAACACTGAAGCTTTCTTT.

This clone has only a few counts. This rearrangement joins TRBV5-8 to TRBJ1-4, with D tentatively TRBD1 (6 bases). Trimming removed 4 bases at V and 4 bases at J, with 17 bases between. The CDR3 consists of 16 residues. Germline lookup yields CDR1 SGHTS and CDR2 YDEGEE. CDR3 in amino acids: CASSPRTADINEKLFF. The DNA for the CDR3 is TGTGCCAGCAGCCCCAGGACAGCCGATATTAATGAAAAACTGTTTTTT.

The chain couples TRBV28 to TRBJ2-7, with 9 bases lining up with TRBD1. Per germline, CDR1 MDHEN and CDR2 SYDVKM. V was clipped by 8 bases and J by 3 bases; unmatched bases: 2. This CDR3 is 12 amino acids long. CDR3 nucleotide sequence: TGTGCCAGCCGGACAGGGGACTACGAGCAGTACTTC. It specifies CASRTGDYEQYF.

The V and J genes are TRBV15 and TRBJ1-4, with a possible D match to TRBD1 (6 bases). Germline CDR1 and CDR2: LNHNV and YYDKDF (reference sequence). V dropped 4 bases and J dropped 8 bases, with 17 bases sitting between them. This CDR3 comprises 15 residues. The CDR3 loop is CATSNLQGFGEKLFF. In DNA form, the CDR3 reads TGTGCCACCAGCAATTTACAGGGATTTGGCGAAAAACTGTTTTTT.

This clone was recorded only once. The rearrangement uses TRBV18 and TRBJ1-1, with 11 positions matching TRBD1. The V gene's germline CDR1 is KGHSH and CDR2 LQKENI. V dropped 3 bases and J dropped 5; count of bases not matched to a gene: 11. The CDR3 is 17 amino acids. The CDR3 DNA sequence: TGTGCCAGCTCACCGGCCATCTCCGGGACAGGGGGGACTGAAGCTTTCTTT. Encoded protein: CASSPAISGTGGTEAFF.

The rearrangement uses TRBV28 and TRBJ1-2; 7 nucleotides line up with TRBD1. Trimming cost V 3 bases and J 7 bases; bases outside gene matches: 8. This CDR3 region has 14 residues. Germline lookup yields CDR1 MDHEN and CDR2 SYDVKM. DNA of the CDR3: TGTGCCAGCAGTTTGGGGACCCCAGGGGGTGGCTACACCTTC. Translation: CASSLGTPGGGYTF.

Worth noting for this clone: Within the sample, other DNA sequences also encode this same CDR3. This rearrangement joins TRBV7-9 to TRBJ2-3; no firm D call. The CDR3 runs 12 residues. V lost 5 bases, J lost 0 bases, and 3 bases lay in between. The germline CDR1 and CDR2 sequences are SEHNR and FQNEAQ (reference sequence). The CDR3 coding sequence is TGTGCCAGCAGCCCTAGCACAGATACGCAGTATTTT. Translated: CASSPSTDTQYF.

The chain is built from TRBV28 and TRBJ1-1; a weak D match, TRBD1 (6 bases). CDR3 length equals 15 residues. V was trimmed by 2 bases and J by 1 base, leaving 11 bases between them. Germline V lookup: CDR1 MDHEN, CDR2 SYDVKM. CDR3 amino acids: CASSLTGRGNTEAFF. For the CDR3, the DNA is TGTGCCAGCAGTTTAACAGGGAGAGGGAACACTGAAGCTTTCTTT.